This T cell receptor beta chain was documented in a study of blood T cell repertoires in COVID-19. Overall study: Samples of COVID-19 (acute and convalescent) were obtained from the United States, Italy and Spain. PBMCs, B-cell-depleted T cells, or T cells were the source of the cDNA or gDNA that made up the material.

Methods used by the authors: Amplifying reference gene primers gave estimates of nucleated cell counts. Profiled with immunoSEQ multiplex PCR; TCRdb holds only in-frame clones, not every one. That table supplies the V and J calls and clone size; D and trimming were determined from the DNA. Of 25,000 to 35,000 clones in the sample, 85% are singletons; the top ten hold about 25%. Between the trimmed V and J ends, which lost 0 bases and 1 base, there was a span of 22 bases. From germline, CDR1 is SGDLS and CDR2 YYNGEE. The CDR3 loop spans 19 amino acids. The sequence came from a human donor in a cohort sampled during active COVID-19. The specimen sequenced was peripheral blood. This chain links TRBV9 with TRBJ1-1, with D possibly matching TRBD1 (5 bases). DNA of the CDR3: TGTGCCAGCAGCGTAGGGGCCGTCCCGTCAGGGATTAGGAACACTGAAGCTTTCTTT. This translates into CASSVGAVPSGIRNTEAFF. Full variable domain (remainder filled in from reference TRBV9 and TRBJ1-1): DSGVTQTPKHLITATGQRVTLRCSPRSGDLSVYWYQQSLDQGLQFLIQYYNGEERAKGNILERFSAQQFPDLHSELNLSSLELGDSALYFCASSVGAVPSGIRNTEAFFGQGTRLTVV.